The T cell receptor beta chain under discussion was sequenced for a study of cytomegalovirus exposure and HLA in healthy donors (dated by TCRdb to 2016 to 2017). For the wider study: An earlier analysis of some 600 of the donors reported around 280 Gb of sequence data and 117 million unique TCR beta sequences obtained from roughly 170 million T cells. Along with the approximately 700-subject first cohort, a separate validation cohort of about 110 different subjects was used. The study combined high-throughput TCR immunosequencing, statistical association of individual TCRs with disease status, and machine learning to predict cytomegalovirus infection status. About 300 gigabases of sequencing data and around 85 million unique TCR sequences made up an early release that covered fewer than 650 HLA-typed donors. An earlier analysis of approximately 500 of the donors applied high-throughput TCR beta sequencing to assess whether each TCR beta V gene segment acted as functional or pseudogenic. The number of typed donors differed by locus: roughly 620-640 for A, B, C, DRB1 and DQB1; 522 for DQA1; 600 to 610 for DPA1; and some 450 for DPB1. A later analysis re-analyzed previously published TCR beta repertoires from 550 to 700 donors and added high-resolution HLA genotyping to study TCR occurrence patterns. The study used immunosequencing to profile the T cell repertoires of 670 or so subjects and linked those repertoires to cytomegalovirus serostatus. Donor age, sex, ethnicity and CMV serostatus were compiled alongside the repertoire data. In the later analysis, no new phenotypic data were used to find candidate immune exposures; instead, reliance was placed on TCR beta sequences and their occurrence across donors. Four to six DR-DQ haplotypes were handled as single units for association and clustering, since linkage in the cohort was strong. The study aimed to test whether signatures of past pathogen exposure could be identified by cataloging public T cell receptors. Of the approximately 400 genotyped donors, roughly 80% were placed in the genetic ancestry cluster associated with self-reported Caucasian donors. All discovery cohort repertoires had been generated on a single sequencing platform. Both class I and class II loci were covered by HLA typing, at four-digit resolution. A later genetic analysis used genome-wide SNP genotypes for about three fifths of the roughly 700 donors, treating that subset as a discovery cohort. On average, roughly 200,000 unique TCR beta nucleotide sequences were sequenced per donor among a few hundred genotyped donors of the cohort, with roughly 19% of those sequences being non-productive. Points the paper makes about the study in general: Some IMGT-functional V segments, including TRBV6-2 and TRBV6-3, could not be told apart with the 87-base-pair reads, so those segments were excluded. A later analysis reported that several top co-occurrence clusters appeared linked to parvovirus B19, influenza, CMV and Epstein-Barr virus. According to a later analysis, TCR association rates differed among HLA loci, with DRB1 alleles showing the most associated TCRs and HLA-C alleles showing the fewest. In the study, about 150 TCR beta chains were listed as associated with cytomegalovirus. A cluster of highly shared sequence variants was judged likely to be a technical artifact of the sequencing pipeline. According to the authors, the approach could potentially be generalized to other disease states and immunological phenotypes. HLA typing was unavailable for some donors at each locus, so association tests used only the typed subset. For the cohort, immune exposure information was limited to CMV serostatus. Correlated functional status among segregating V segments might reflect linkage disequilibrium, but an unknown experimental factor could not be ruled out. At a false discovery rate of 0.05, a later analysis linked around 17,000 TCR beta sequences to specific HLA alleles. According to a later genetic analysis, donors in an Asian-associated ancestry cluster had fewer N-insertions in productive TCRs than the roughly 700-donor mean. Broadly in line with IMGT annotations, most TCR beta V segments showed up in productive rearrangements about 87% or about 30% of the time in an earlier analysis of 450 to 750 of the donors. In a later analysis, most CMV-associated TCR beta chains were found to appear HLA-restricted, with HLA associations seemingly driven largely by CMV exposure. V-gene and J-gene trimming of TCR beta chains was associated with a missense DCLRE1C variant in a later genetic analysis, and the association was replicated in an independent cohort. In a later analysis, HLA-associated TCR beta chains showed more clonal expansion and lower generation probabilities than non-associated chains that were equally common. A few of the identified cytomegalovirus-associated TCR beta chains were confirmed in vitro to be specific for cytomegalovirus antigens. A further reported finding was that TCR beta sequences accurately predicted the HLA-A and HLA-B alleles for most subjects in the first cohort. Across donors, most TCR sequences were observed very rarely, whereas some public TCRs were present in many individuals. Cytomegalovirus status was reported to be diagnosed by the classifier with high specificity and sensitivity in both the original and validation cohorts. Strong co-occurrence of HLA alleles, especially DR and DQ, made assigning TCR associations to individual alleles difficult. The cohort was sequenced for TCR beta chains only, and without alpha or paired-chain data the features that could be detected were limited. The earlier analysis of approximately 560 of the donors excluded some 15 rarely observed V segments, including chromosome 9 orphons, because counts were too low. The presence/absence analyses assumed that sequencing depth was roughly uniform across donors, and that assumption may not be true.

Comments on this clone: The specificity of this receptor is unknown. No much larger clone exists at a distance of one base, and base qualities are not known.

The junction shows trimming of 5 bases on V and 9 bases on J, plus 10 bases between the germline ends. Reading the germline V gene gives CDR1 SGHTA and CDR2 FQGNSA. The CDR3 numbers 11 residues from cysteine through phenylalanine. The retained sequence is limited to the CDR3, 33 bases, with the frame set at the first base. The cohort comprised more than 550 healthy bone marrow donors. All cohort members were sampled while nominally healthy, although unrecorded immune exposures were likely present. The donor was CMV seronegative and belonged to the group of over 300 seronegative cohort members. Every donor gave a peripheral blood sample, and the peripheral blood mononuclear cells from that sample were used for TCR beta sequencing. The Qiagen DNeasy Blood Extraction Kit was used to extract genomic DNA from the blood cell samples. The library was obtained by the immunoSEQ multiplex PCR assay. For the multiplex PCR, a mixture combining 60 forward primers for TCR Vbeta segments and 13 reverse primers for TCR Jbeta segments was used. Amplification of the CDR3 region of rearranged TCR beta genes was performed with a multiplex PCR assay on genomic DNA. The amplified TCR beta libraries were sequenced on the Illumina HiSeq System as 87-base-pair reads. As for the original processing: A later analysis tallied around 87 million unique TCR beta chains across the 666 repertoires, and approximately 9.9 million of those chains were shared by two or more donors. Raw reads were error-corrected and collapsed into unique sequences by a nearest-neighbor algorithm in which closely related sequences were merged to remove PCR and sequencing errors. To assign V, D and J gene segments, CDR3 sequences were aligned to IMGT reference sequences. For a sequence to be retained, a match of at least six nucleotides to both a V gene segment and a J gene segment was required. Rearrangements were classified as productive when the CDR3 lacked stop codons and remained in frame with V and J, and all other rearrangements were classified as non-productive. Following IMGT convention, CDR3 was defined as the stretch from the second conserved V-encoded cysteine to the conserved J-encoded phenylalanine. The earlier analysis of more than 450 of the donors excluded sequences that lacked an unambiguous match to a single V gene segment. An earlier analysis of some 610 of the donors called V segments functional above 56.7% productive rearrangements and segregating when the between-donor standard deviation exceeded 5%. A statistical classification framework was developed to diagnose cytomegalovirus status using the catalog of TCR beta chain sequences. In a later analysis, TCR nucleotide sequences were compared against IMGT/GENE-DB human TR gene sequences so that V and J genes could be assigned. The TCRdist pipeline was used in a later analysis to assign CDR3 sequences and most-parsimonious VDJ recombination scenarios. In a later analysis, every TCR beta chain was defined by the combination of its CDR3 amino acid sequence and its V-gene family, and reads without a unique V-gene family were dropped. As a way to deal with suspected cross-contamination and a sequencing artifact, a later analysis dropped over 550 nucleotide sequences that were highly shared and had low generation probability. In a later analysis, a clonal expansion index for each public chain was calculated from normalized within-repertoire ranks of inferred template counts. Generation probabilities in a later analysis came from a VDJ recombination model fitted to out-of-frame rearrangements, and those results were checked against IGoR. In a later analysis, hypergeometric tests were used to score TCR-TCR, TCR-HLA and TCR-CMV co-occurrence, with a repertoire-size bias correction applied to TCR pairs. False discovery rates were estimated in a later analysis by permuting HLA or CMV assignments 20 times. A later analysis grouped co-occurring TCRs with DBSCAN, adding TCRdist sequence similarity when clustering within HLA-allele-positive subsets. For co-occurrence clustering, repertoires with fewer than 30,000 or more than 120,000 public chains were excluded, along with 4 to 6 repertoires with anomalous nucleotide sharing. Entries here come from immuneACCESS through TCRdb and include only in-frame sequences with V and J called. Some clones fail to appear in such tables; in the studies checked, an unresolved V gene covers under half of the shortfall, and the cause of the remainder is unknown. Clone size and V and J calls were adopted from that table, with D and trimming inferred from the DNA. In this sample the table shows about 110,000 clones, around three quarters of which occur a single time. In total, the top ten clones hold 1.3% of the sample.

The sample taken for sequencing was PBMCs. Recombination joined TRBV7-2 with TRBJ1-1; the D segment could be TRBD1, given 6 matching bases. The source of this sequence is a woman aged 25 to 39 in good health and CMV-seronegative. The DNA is TGTGCCAGCAGCGGGGGCCTAAAAGCTTTCTTT. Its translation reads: CASSGGLKAFF.